This T cell receptor (beta chain) appears in the sequencing data of a study of neurological immune-mediated disorders. Notes on the study in general: When the repertoires were sorted by phylogenetic grouping, those of 18 of 34 multiple sclerosis patients ended up in one related-CDR3 cluster, a possible signature. No expanded-clone CDR3 amino acid sequence recurred across subjects, suggesting private TCR-beta repertoires.

The germline CDR1 and CDR2 sequences are SGHTA and FQGNSA. This CDR3 contains 15 residues. V lost 5 bases and J lost 1, with 14 bases in between. 5'RACE with 10-nucleotide random UMIs generated the cDNA. Over 180 million TCR-beta sequences, together covering 15-18 subjects, were produced by every individual sequencing run that was carried out. MiXCR, run by TCRdb on the 5' RACE reads, gives a single entry per CDR3 protein. Among about 74,000 distinct CDR3 sequences, 5.2% were seen once, and the ten largest hold 6.5% to 9%. This clonotype qualifies as medium-sized. The antigen is not known. The V call is TRBV7-2, the J call TRBJ1-1, with D possibly TRBD1 on 5 matching bases. Input material: PBMCs. The TCR originated in a young man with multiple sclerosis. CDR3 residues: CASSGRGRENTEAFF. The CDR3 region has the DNA TGTGCCAGCAGCGGAAGGGGACGGGAGAACACTGAAGCTTTCTTT.